A single sample gave rise to the 9 T cell receptor beta chains below, sequenced in a study of blood T cell repertoires in COVID-19. The protocol was immunoSEQ multiplex PCR, while the TCRdb copy is restricted to in-frame clones and leaves out a portion. Among over 90,000 clones listed, around nine tenths were seen once. Specimen: peripheral blood. All receptors derive from a man in his fifties with active or convalescent COVID-19.

The chain links TRBV29-1 to TRBJ2-3; TRBD2 matches at 9 bases. The CDR3 has 15 amino acids. The junction had 8 bases not matched to a gene; V was cut back by 4 bases and J by 3 bases. Germline V lookup: CDR1 SQVTM, CDR2 ANQGSEA. This chain's CDR3 is CSVVSLAGPTDTQYF. CDR3 bases: TGCAGCGTTGTGTCCCTAGCGGGGCCAACAGATACGCAGTATTTT.

About this clone: Other DNA sequences in this sample translate to the same CDR3. CDR3: CASSTGQSTDTQYF. The DNA for the CDR3 is TGCGCCAGCAGCACCGGACAGAGCACAGATACGCAGTATTTT. The genes are TRBV5-1 and TRBJ2-3, with D maybe TRBD1 (6 bases). Germline CDR1 and CDR2: SGHRS and YFSETQ. The length of the CDR3 is 14 residues. V was shortened by 4 bases and J by 0 bases, with 9 bases between the two germline ends.

The chain uses TRBV7-2 and TRBJ2-1; 10 nucleotides line up with TRBD2. CDR3 size: 15 residues. V was clipped by 4 bases and J by 9 bases; unmatched bases: 9. From germline, CDR1 is SGHTA and CDR2 FQGNSA. CDR3 in DNA: TGTGCCAGCAGCTATAAAGCGGGGGGGCCGGTTGAGCAGTTCTTC. Translating it yields CASSYKAGGPVEQFF.

The gene calls are TRBV27 and TRBJ1-1, with unresolved D. V was pared by 9 bases and J by 1 base, with 12 bases between. The CDR3 sequence is 13 residues long. Germline loops: CDR1 MNHEY, CDR2 SMNVEV (reference sequence). The CDR3 DNA sequence: TGTGCCAGTATTCAACCAGGGAACACTGAAGCTTTCTTT. As protein: CASIQPGNTEAFF.

The V gene is TRBV3-1 (or the pseudogene TRBV3-2), the J gene TRBJ1-4, with 10 bases aligning to TRBD1. The germline V gene encodes CDR1 LGHDT and CDR2 YNNKEL (reference sequence). V shed 2 bases and J 8 bases; nucleotides not matched to a gene: 5. The CDR3 is made up of 15 amino acids. The CDR3 DNA sequence: TGTGCCAGCAGCCAATCGACAGGGGGCGAGGAAAAACTGTTTTTT. It encodes CASSQSTGGEEKLFF.

This sequence joins TRBV15 and TRBJ2-3, with D possibly being TRBD1 (6 bases). Germline CDR1 is LNHNV and CDR2 is YYDKDF (reference sequence). Trimming cost V 6 bases and J 2 bases, with 15 bases left between them. This CDR3 has 15 residues. CDR3 DNA: TGTGCCACCAGACCTCTCCAGGGGCCCACAGATACGCAGTATTTT. The encoded protein is CATRPLQGPTDTQYF.

CDR3: CASSHRGNEQFF. In DNA form, the CDR3 reads TGTGCCAGCAGCCACCGGGGGAATGAGCAGTTCTTC. The chain is built from TRBV3-1 (or the pseudogene TRBV3-2) and TRBJ2-1, with D maybe TRBD2 (6 bases). Trimming removed 3 bases from V and 7 bases from J, with 7 bases in between. The germline CDR1 and CDR2 sequences are LGHDT and YNNKEL (reference sequence). The CDR3 sequence is 12 residues long.

The gene calls are TRBV12-3 or TRBV12-4 and TRBJ1-5; D ambiguous. This CDR3 comprises 13 residues. Trimming pared 6 bases from V and 7 bases from J, leaving 13 bases between. The CDR3 region is CASSRDAEQPQHF. The CDR3 nucleotides read TGTGCCAGCAGCCGGGATGCGGAACAGCCCCAGCATTTT.

The chain joins TRBV19 to TRBJ2-2; D gene uncertain. Germline V gene lookup returns CDR1 LNHDA and CDR2 SQIVND (reference sequence). The CDR3 runs to 14 residues. V was clipped by 2 bases and J by 8 bases, with 12 bases between them. The CDR3 sequence is CASSIPQDYGELFF. CDR3 bases: TGTGCCAGTAGTATACCCCAGGATTATGGGGAGCTGTTTTTT.